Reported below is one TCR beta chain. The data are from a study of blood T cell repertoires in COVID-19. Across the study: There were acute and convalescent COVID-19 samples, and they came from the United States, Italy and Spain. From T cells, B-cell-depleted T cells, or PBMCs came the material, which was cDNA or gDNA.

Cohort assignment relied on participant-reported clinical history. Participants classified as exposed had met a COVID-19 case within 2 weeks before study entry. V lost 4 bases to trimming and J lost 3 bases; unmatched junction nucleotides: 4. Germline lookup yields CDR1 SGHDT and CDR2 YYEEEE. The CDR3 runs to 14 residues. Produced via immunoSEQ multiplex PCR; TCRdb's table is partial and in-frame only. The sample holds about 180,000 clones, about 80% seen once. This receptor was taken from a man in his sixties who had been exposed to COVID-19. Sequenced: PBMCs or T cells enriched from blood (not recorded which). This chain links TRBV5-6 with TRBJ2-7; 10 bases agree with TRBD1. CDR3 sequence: CASSTGQGRYEQYF. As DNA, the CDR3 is TGTGCCAGCAGCACGGGACAGGGGCGCTACGAGCAGTACTTC.